This T cell receptor beta chain is drawn from a study of blood T cells in healthy people across ages. Study outcomes and limitations: Naive T cell percentage showed a strong correlation with TCR beta diversity. Age brought a roughly linear fall in TCR beta diversity measured per million T cells.

In regard to this clonotype: Its matching antigen is unknown. At one of its ends the junction is not consistent with the germline gene, which may arise from a read error.

With a J-beta primer mix and a sample-barcoded 5' primer, a second PCR ran about 7 to 12 cycles. TCRdb independently ran MiXCR on the 5' RACE reads; one entry per CDR3 protein. This table holds fewer than 2 million distinct CDR3 sequences, approximately 40% found once. Germline V gene sequence: CDR1 DFQATT, CDR2 SNEGSKA (reference sequence). CDR3 size: 17 residues. The chain carries TRBV20-1 and TRBJ2-3; a possible D gene is TRBD2 (8 bases). The sequencing input was blood. The TCR was taken from a human donor in good health. The CDR3 DNA reads as TGCAGTGCTGAAATTCCCTCGGGACTAGGGGGCACAGGTACGCAGTATTTT. As protein: CSAEIPSGLGGTGTQYF.